Listed below are T cell receptor beta chains from one sample, sequenced in a study of T cell responses to AZD1222 COVID-19 vaccine. Produced via immunoSEQ multiplex PCR; TCRdb's table is partial and in-frame only. The table records more than 95,000 clones, 85% to 90% of them present only once. The sample here was peripheral blood, taken on day 0 of AZD1222 vaccination. The source of these receptors is an adult in good health. CDR3s include the opening cysteine and the closing phenylalanine or tryptophan. A D gene is named only where the DNA matches it firmly. Rows give clone size only sometimes, using once, few, many, or a class for an expanded clone.

D gene,J gene,V gene,clone size,CDR3 DNA,CDR3 protein
-,TRBJ2-5,TRBV7-9,-,TGTGCCAGCAGCTTACTAGGGGAGACCCAGTACTTC,CASSLLGETQYF
TRBD2,TRBJ2-5,TRBV6-5,-,TGTGCCAGCAGTTACTTCGGCGGGAGCGGAGAGACCCAGTACTTC,CASSYFGGSGETQYF
-,TRBJ1-3,TRBV6-5,-,TGTGCCAGCAATCCATTCTCGGTTGGAAACACCATATATTTT,CASNPFSVGNTIYF
-,TRBJ2-1,TRBV5-1,once,TGCGCCAGCAGCTTAACGTCCACCTACAATGAGCAGTTCTTC,CASSLTSTYNEQFF
-,TRBJ2-1,TRBV6-4,-,TGTGCCAGCAGTGACTCTTCTAGGCATGAGCAGTTCTTC,CASSDSSRHEQFF
TRBD2,TRBJ2-3,TRBV6-6,-,TGTGCCAGCAGTTACACCATAGCGGGGGGACCAGATACGCAGTATTTT,CASSYTIAGGPDTQYF
-,TRBJ2-7,TRBV19,-,TGTGCCAGTAGTATAGCGGCAGAATTCTACGAGCAGTACTTC,CASSIAAEFYEQYF
-,TRBJ1-4,TRBV5-1,-,TGCGCCAGCAGGGCGCAGGGGAATGAAAAACTGTTTTTT,CASRAQGNEKLFF
TRBD1,TRBJ1-5,TRBV6-5,-,TGTGCCTCCAGGGGGAGGTTTAATCAGCCCCAGCATTTT,CASRGRFNQPQHF
-,TRBJ2-7,TRBV5-6,-,TGTGCCAGCAGCTTGGACAGGGAACAGTACTTC,CASSLDREQYF
TRBD1,TRBJ2-3,TRBV5-7,-,TGTGCCAGCAGCTTGGGTAGGGACAGGGGAAGGTTAAGGGTTGATACGCAGTATTTT,CASSLGRDRGRLRVDTQYF
-,TRBJ1-1,TRBV5-1,-,TGCGCCAGCAGCTTACTCCACAGGCAACGGAGCGTTATGAACACTGAAGCTTTCTTT,CASSLLHRQRSVMNTEAFF
TRBD2,TRBJ2-7,TRBV4-1,-,TGCGCCAGCAGCCAAGGGACTAGCGGCTACGAGCAGTACTTC,CASSQGTSGYEQYF
-,TRBJ1-1,TRBV3-1/TRBV3-2,-,TGTGCCAGCAGCCAGACGGACACGGCAACTGAAGCTTTCTTT,CASSQTDTATEAFF
-,TRBJ1-1,TRBV5-1,-,TGCGCCAGCAGCAACAGACAGAACACTGAAGCTTTCTTT,CASSNRQNTEAFF
-,TRBJ2-2,TRBV27,-,TGTGCCCGACCGGAGACAGAGTCGAACACCGGGGAGCTGTTTTTT,CARPETESNTGELFF
-,TRBJ1-6,TRBV7-2,-,TGTGCCAGCAGCTCCACGTGGAAGTGGTCACCCCTCCACTTT,CASSSTWKWSPLHF
TRBD2,TRBJ2-7,TRBV5-6,-,TGTGCCAGCAGCTCGACTAGCGGGTACTACGAGCAGTACTTC,CASSSTSGYYEQYF
-,TRBJ2-7,TRBV2,few,TGTGCCAGCAGCCGGACCCATTTTCAAAACGAGCAGTACTTC,CASSRTHFQNEQYF
-,TRBJ1-2,TRBV18,-,TGTGCCAGCTCAATGGACCAAACTGGAGGGTGGCATGGCTACACCTTC,CASSMDQTGGWHGYTF
-,TRBJ2-3,TRBV24-1,-,TGTGCCACCAGTGATCCCCCCCGGCCTGGGGGATCAGATACGCAGTATTTT,CATSDPPRPGGSDTQYF
TRBD2,TRBJ2-1,TRBV13,-,TGTGCCAGCAGCCCCAGGACTAGCGGGAGATATTACAATGAGCAGTTCTTC,CASSPRTSGRYYNEQFF
-,TRBJ2-4,TRBV5-1,-,TGCGCCAGCAGCCCTGGCAGGGGGGAAGGAGCCAAAAACATTCAGTACTTC,CASSPGRGEGAKNIQYF
-,TRBJ2-5,TRBV3-1/TRBV3-2,-,TGTGCCAGCAGCCAAGGGGCCCTGCAAGAGACCCAGTACTTC,CASSQGALQETQYF